These T cell receptor beta chains were read from a single sample in a study of blood T cell repertoires in COVID-19. The repertoire was sequenced with immunoSEQ multiplex PCR; TCRdb's copy has only in-frame clones and lacks some. The sample shows over 200,000 clones, around 90% of them seen only once. Sequencing was carried out using PBMCs or T cells enriched from blood (not recorded which). These TCRs come from a man aged 30-40 years who had recovered from COVID-19. Each CDR3 is given with its conserved first and last residue. A D gene is named only where the DNA matches it firmly. Clone size is not always given. Where it is, it says once, few, many or a class for expanded clones.

J gene,D gene,V gene,clone size,CDR3 DNA,CDR3 protein
TRBJ2-2,-,TRBV5-1,-,TGCGCCAGCAGAATCGACAGCGCGAACACCGGGGAGCTGTTTTTT,CASRIDSANTGELFF
TRBJ1-2,-,TRBV11-2,once,TGTGCCAGCAGTCGGGAGGGGGATGGCTACACCTTC,CASSREGDGYTF
TRBJ2-4,TRBD1,TRBV5-1,-,TGCGCCAGCAGCTTTGGACAGGTCAAAAACATTCAGTACTTC,CASSFGQVKNIQYF
TRBJ1-5,TRBD1,TRBV19,-,TGTGCCAGTAGCAAGGGCAGGGGGGAAAGTCAGCCCCAGCATTTT,CASSKGRGESQPQHF
TRBJ2-2,-,TRBV4-1,-,TGCGCCAGCGAGCCTAGGGGCTACACCGGGGAGCTGTTTTTT,CASEPRGYTGELFF
TRBJ1-5,-,TRBV28,-,TGTGCCAGCAGTTACGCCCGCAGGGGCAATCAGCCCCAGCATTTT,CASSYARRGNQPQHF
TRBJ1-1,-,TRBV5-6,-,TGTGCCAGCAGCTTGGTATGGAACACTGAAGCTTTCTTT,CASSLVWNTEAFF
TRBJ2-4,-,TRBV6-1,-,TGTGCCAGCAGTGAAGCGGTCGACTCAACTCAGTACTTC,CASSEAVDSTQYF
TRBJ2-3,-,TRBV27,-,TGTGCCAGCACATTATTCGGGTCAGCAAGCACAGATACGCAGTATTTT,CASTLFGSASTDTQYF
TRBJ2-1,-,TRBV7-2,once,TGTGCCAGCAGCCCTACCAACAGGTGGAGTGAGCAGTTCTTC,CASSPTNRWSEQFF
TRBJ2-2,-,TRBV29-1,-,TGCAGCGCTGAGACTGGGCAGGGGATTTTCACCGGGGAGCTGTTTTTT,CSAETGQGIFTGELFF
TRBJ2-1,-,TRBV5-1,-,TGCGCCAGCAGCCCAACAGTTGGAGAGCAGTTCTTC,CASSPTVGEQFF
TRBJ2-3,-,TRBV2,-,TGTGCCACCGTGGGGGGTACAGATACGCAGTATTTT,CATVGGTDTQYF
TRBJ2-4,-,TRBV7-8,-,TGTGCCAGCAGCCTAGGGGCGGGTGCCAAAAACATTCAGTACTTC,CASSLGAGAKNIQYF
TRBJ2-6,-,TRBV19,-,TGTGCCAGTAAGAGGGAGGGGGCTGGGGCCAACGTCCTGACTTTC,CASKREGAGANVLTF
TRBJ1-5,-,TRBV6-5,-,TGTGCCAGCAGCCACGGACAGTTTAATCAGCCCCAGCATTTT,CASSHGQFNQPQHF
TRBJ1-2,-,TRBV19,-,TGTGCCAGTAGTATAGACGGGACAACTAACTATGGCTACACCTTC,CASSIDGTTNYGYTF
TRBJ2-2,TRBD1,TRBV27,-,TGTGCCAGCACGGGACAGACAAACACCGGGGAGCTGTTTTTT,CASTGQTNTGELFF
TRBJ2-3,TRBD1,TRBV5-4,-,TGTGCCAGCAGCCGAACAGGGGGAAACAGGGATACGCAGTATTTT,CASSRTGGNRDTQYF
TRBJ2-5,-,TRBV30,-,TGTGCCTGGAAGAGGGGAACAGGGCCTTTACAAGAGACCCAGTACTTC,CAWKRGTGPLQETQYF
TRBJ2-1,-,TRBV7-9,-,TGTGCCAGCAGCTTTCTGCAGGGGCAAGAGCAGTTCTTC,CASSFLQGQEQFF
TRBJ2-2,-,TRBV19,-,TGTGCCAGTAGCCCTCTTGGTCCGGGCACCGGGGAGCTGTTTTTT,CASSPLGPGTGELFF
TRBJ1-5,-,TRBV19,-,TGTGCCAGTAGTGGAGTCCTGCAGGGTTGGGATCAGCCCCAGCATTTT,CASSGVLQGWDQPQHF
TRBJ2-1,-,TRBV5-4,-,TGTGCCAGCAGCCCGGACTTTCTGTACAATGAGCAGTTCTTC,CASSPDFLYNEQFF
TRBJ2-3,-,TRBV28,-,TGTGCCAGCAGTTCTGTCACAGATACGCAGTATTTT,CASSSVTDTQYF
TRBJ1-5,TRBD1,TRBV2,-,TGTGCCAGCAGGGGAGACAGGGGGCGCGTGGGCAATCAGCCCCAGCATTTT,CASRGDRGRVGNQPQHF
TRBJ2-5,-,TRBV11-3,-,TGTGCCAGCAGCTTAGGGGCCAGGGATTCGGGAGAGACCCAGTACTTC,CASSLGARDSGETQYF
TRBJ2-7,-,TRBV6-5,-,TGTGCCAGCAGCCCCGACCGTAACAGGGAAAGCGAGCAGTACTTC,CASSPDRNRESEQYF
TRBJ2-7,-,TRBV7-6,-,TGTGCCAGCAGCGCAGGAGGGTTGGGGCCTAGGCCATCCTACGAGCAGTACTTC,CASSAGGLGPRPSYEQYF
TRBJ2-2,TRBD1,TRBV28,-,TGTGCCAGCAGTCCGCCGAGGGACAGGGTAATCGGGGAGCTGTTTTTT,CASSPPRDRVIGELFF
TRBJ2-1,TRBD1,TRBV30,few,TGTGCCTGGAGTATATCAGGGGGTATAGGTGAGCAGTTCTTC,CAWSISGGIGEQFF
TRBJ2-7,-,TRBV6-2/TRBV6-3,once,TGTGCCAGCAGTTACTCCGGTGTCGAGCAGTACTTC,CASSYSGVEQYF
TRBJ1-1,-,TRBV7-2,once,TGTGCCAGCAGCCCTCAGGGACTTTCCTATTACCAAGCTTTCTTT,CASSPQGLSYYQAFF
TRBJ1-2,TRBD1,TRBV10-3,-,TGTGCCATCAGGGACAGGGGTTTAGCTAACTATGGCTACACCTTC,CAIRDRGLANYGYTF
TRBJ1-3,TRBD1,TRBV5-6,-,TGTGCCAGCAGCTTGAGAACGACAGGGACTGGAAACACCATATATTTT,CASSLRTTGTGNTIYF
TRBJ2-5,-,TRBV28,-,TGTGCCAGCAACGCCGGGAAGGCCCAGTACTTC,CASNAGKAQYF
TRBJ2-7,-,TRBV9,-,TGTGCCAGCAGCGCACCGGACGGGAGCTCCTACGAGCAGTACTTC,CASSAPDGSSYEQYF
TRBJ1-2,TRBD1,TRBV7-9,-,TGTGCCAGCAGCCGGACAGGGCTCTATGGCTACACCTTC,CASSRTGLYGYTF
TRBJ2-3,-,TRBV7-9,-,TGTGCCAGCAGACCGAGACTAGACTTGGCAGATACGCAGTATTTT,CASRPRLDLADTQYF
TRBJ2-2,TRBD1,TRBV9,-,TGTGCCAGCAGCACGGGGACAGGGAACAACACCGGGGAGCTGTTTTTT,CASSTGTGNNTGELFF
TRBJ2-5,TRBD1,TRBV30,-,TGTGCCTGGAGTGTGGGACAGGCCGAACCGGAGACCCAGTACTTC,CAWSVGQAEPETQYF
TRBJ1-4,-,TRBV4-3,-,TGCGCCAGCAGCCAAGGTTATCCGACAGGCGTAAATGAAAAACTGTTTTTT,CASSQGYPTGVNEKLFF
TRBJ2-7,TRBD2,TRBV11-2,-,TGTGCCAGCAGCCTTAGCGGGGTCTACGAGCAGTACTTC,CASSLSGVYEQYF
TRBJ1-2,TRBD1,TRBV5-1,once,TGCGCCAGCAGCTTGGGACCGGGACAGGCTGATGGCTACACCTTC,CASSLGPGQADGYTF
TRBJ2-1,TRBD1,TRBV6-5,-,TGTGCCAGCCGGGACAGACAATACAATGAGCAGTTCTTC,CASRDRQYNEQFF
TRBJ2-1,TRBD2,TRBV10-3,-,TGTGCCATCAGTGAGTCGAAGGGACTAGCGGGAGACTACAATGAGCAGTTCTTC,CAISESKGLAGDYNEQFF
TRBJ2-3,-,TRBV9,-,TGTGCCAGCAGCGGACTCATAAGCACAGATACGCAGTATTTT,CASSGLISTDTQYF
TRBJ1-2,TRBD1,TRBV3-1/TRBV3-2,-,TGTGCCAGCAGCCAGATGACAGGGGGCGCTTATGGCTACACCTTC,CASSQMTGGAYGYTF
TRBJ2-1,-,TRBV10-1,-,TGCGCCAGCAGTGAGTCGATTGCGGGGGCCCACAATGAGCAGTTCTTC,CASSESIAGAHNEQFF
TRBJ1-6,TRBD1,TRBV4-1,-,TGCGCCAGCAGCTGGTCCAGGGGGAATTCACCCCTCCACTTT,CASSWSRGNSPLHF
TRBJ1-5,-,TRBV27,-,TGTGCCAGCATAAAAAGACGGGTCGCGGAGCCCCAGCATTTT,CASIKRRVAEPQHF
TRBJ1-2,TRBD1,TRBV18,-,TGTGCCAGCTCACCTTCCGGGACAGGGTCCAGCTATGGCTACACCTTC,CASSPSGTGSSYGYTF
TRBJ2-3,TRBD2,TRBV30,-,TGTGCCTGGGCGGGGGGGGCCACAGATACGCAGTATTTT,CAWAGGATDTQYF